This T cell receptor (beta chain) was obtained from a study of read filtering for tumor transcriptome and immune sequencing. About the study: Patients were around 17 male and 11 to 15 female, mean age approximately 60 years, range roughly 45 to 85.

This library used roughly 400 ng RNA and molecular barcoded adaptors spanning alpha/delta and beta/gamma chains. In TCRdb, the reads were re-called with MiXCR into one record per CDR3 protein. The profile shows tens of thousands of distinct CDR3 sequences, roughly 19% of them singletons. This clonotype was seen many times. Germline CDR1 reads MDHEN; CDR2 reads SYDVKM. Trimming took 5 bases from V and 3 from J, leaving 14 bases between them. The CDR3 is 14 residues long. The receptor was derived from a donor aged 40 or over with multiple myeloma. This chain joins TRBV28 and TRBJ2-7; weak D call: TRBD2 (5 bases). The sequencing sample was made of a population of CD138-negative cells sorted from bone marrow. CDR3 DNA sequence: TGTGCCAGCAGTGTGGACTTGTCGAACTACGAGCAGTACTTC. Residues: CASSVDLSNYEQYF.